The clone carrying this T cell receptor (beta chain) was seen many times. Antigen unknown. This specimen comes from a study of T cells in Graves' hyperthyroidism and ophthalmopathy. Across the study: The authors collected peripheral blood at initial diagnosis, before any treatment. Study-level results: Blood also contained most expanded thyroid clonotypes above 0.001. Stable hyperthyroidism was separated from ophthalmopathy by a model based on 13 V-J features. Median prediction lead before ophthalmopathy onset was around seven months with the model.

Researchers amplified the TCR beta CDR3 regions from RNA transcripts. HTBI primers were employed in a first-round RT-PCR of the TCR CDR3. TCRdb re-called the multiplex PCR reads with MiXCR, one entry per CDR3 protein. The sample lists about 250,000 distinct CDR3 sequences, approximately 20% occurring once. This TCR was sampled from a man aged 25 to 40 with Graves' ophthalmopathy. What was sequenced was blood.

CDR3 bases: TGTGCCAGCAGCGTAGAAGGCTTGGGCAATCAGCCCCAGCATTTT. Protein product: CASSVEGLGNQPQHF. The chain couples TRBV9 to TRBJ1-5; unclear D gene. V lost 0 bases and J 2 bases, leaving 9 bases between the germline ends. Germline assignment: CDR1 SGDLS and CDR2 YYNGEE. The CDR3 sequence is 15 residues long.